Listed below are T cell receptor beta chains from one sample, sequenced in a study of T cell responses to AZD1222 COVID-19 vaccine. Clones were sequenced by immunoSEQ multiplex PCR, and TCRdb holds only the in-frame ones, with some missing. The sample yields 250,000 or so clones, approximately 93% seen once. The source material was peripheral blood, sampled on day 0 of AZD1222 vaccination. The origin of the receptors is an adult in good health. Each CDR3 is given with its conserved first and last residue. The order of the fields is D gene, V gene, J gene, clone size, CDR3 DNA, CDR3 protein. The D gene is left open where the match is weak. Some rows have no size entry. The others give once, few or many, or a class for an expanded clone.

>.|TRBV5-4|TRBJ1-5|.
TGTGCCAGCAGCTTGAATAATCAGCCCCAGCATTTT
CASSLNNQPQHF
>.|TRBV5-1|TRBJ1-1|.
TGCGCCAGCAGCCCTGGGCTGAACACTGAAGCTTTCTTT
CASSPGLNTEAFF
>.|TRBV28|TRBJ2-7|.
TGTGCCAGCACTAAACTGGGGATCGACTCCTACGAGCAGTACTTC
CASTKLGIDSYEQYF
>.|TRBV28|TRBJ1-6|.
TGTGCCAGCAGCCAAGTCCCGGTAAAAACCTATAATTCACCCCTCCACTTT
CASSQVPVKTYNSPLHF
>.|TRBV6-2/TRBV6-3|TRBJ1-1|.
TGTGCCAGCAGTCTGGCAAGATACACTGAAGCTTTCTTT
CASSLARYTEAFF
>.|TRBV28|TRBJ1-5|once
TGTGCCAGCAGTTCCCCCGGACATAGCAATCAGCCCCAGCATTTT
CASSSPGHSNQPQHF
>.|TRBV5-6|TRBJ1-1|.
TGTGCCAGCAGCTCACTGTGGGGAATCGCTGAAGCTTTCTTT
CASSSLWGIAEAFF
>.|TRBV2|TRBJ1-1|.
TGTGCCAGCGTCTCCCTGGGCACTGCCACTGAAGCTTTCTTT
CASVSLGTATEAFF
>.|TRBV28|TRBJ2-7|.
TGTGCCAGCAGTTTTCGGCCGCCTAGGGACGAGCAGTACTTC
CASSFRPPRDEQYF
>.|TRBV28|TRBJ1-5|.
TGTGCCAGCACCCGCCTTCTGGGCGGCAATCAGCCCCAGCATTTT
CASTRLLGGNQPQHF
>.|TRBV5-6|TRBJ2-2|.
TGTGCCAGCAGCTTCTACGGGAGTAGCACCGGGGAGCTGTTTTTT
CASSFYGSSTGELFF
>TRBD2|TRBV27|TRBJ2-2|.
TGTGCCAGCAGTCCCCTAGCGGGAGCCCCAACCGGGGAGCTGTTTTTT
CASSPLAGAPTGELFF
>.|TRBV3-1/TRBV3-2|TRBJ1-2|.
TGTGCCAGCACCTCCGCTGGGGGGGCGGGCTACACCTTC
CASTSAGGAGYTF
>.|TRBV30|TRBJ1-1|.
TGTGCCCTGACGTCAGGCCTCGCTAGGCACACTGAAGCTTTCTTT
CALTSGLARHTEAFF
>.|TRBV2|TRBJ1-1|few
TGTGCCAGCAGTGACTACGGAACTGAAGCTTTCTTT
CASSDYGTEAFF
>.|TRBV15|TRBJ2-7|.
TGTGCCACCGGGGGGCTTAAGCGCGAGCAGTACTTC
CATGGLKREQYF
>TRBD1|TRBV27|TRBJ1-6|.
TGTGCCAGCAGCCCGGGACAGGAGGATTCACCCCTCCACTTT
CASSPGQEDSPLHF
>.|TRBV10-1|TRBJ1-1|.
TGCGCCAGCAGTGAAGGGAACACTGAAGCTTTCTTT
CASSEGNTEAFF
>.|TRBV18|TRBJ2-3|.
TGTGCCAGCTCTCGCCAGGGGCCATACACAGATACGCAGTATTTT
CASSRQGPYTDTQYF
>TRBD1|TRBV4-1|TRBJ1-1|.
TGCGCCAGCAGCCCTACCGGGACAGGGAACACTGAAGCTTTCTTT
CASSPTGTGNTEAFF
>.|TRBV2|TRBJ2-3|.
TGTGCCAGCAGTCCCGACTTTAGCACAGATACGCAGTATTTT
CASSPDFSTDTQYF
>TRBD2|TRBV4-1|TRBJ2-7|.
TGCGCCAGCAGCCCACTAGCGGACTACGAGCAGTACTTC
CASSPLADYEQYF
>TRBD1|TRBV27|TRBJ1-1|.
TGTGCCAGCAGGACAGGGGCCAACACTGAAGCTTTCTTT
CASRTGANTEAFF
>.|TRBV18|TRBJ2-5|.
TGTGCCAGCTCACGCTCATGGGGGACGGGCCAAGAGACCCAGTACTTC
CASSRSWGTGQETQYF
>.|TRBV5-6|TRBJ2-7|once
TGTGCCAGCAGCTTTCGGCCAGACGAGCAGTACTTC
CASSFRPDEQYF
>TRBD2|TRBV7-9|TRBJ2-3|.
TGTGCCAGCAGCTTAGGCAATAGCGGGGGGGCAGGAGATACGCAGTATTTT
CASSLGNSGGAGDTQYF
>.|TRBV19|TRBJ1-5|.
TGTGCCAGTAGGCCCTCACTGGGGCCCCAGCATTTT
CASRPSLGPQHF
>.|TRBV27|TRBJ1-3|.
TGTGCCAGCAGTGCGACAGCCTTCTCTGGAAACACCATATATTTT
CASSATAFSGNTIYF
>.|TRBV27|TRBJ1-6|.
TGTGCCAGCAGTTTCCGGGGATCCCATTCACCCCTCCACTTT
CASSFRGSHSPLHF
>TRBD2|TRBV5-4|TRBJ2-1|.
TGTGCCAGCAGCCTGGGGAGTAGCGGGGTCTCCGCCAATGAGCAGTTCTTC
CASSLGSSGVSANEQFF
>TRBD1|TRBV9|TRBJ2-2|.
TGTGCCAGCAGCTTCGGACAGGAACCGGACACCGGGGAGCTGTTTTTT
CASSFGQEPDTGELFF
>TRBD1|TRBV11-2|TRBJ2-7|.
TGTGCCAGCAGCCCCGGACAGGGCCCATTCGTTAACTACGAGCAGTACTTC
CASSPGQGPFVNYEQYF
>.|TRBV5-1|TRBJ2-5|.
TGCGCCAGCAAACGCGTGGGGCCTGGGGAGACCCAGTACTTC
CASKRVGPGETQYF
>TRBD2|TRBV6-5|TRBJ2-5|.
TGTGCCAGCAGTAGGGGGACTAGCGGAGGAGAGACCCAGTACTTC
CASSRGTSGGETQYF
>.|TRBV7-9|TRBJ1-1|once
TGTGCCAGCAGCTTACTTGTAGACACTGAAGCTTTCTTT
CASSLLVDTEAFF
>TRBD1|TRBV12-3/TRBV12-4|TRBJ1-1|.
TGTGCCAGCAGTTTCGGGACAGTTGAAGCTTTCTTT
CASSFGTVEAFF
>.|TRBV20-1|TRBJ2-5|.
TGCAGTGCTAAAGAGACCCAGTACTTC
CSAKETQYF
>TRBD1|TRBV5-1|TRBJ2-5|once
TGCGCCAGCAGCTCGACAGGGGGCCAAGAGACCCAGTACTTC
CASSSTGGQETQYF
>.|TRBV12-3/TRBV12-4|TRBJ2-7|.
TGTGCCAGCACCCTAGGAGGTACCTACGAGCAGTACTTC
CASTLGGTYEQYF
>TRBD1|TRBV2|TRBJ2-1|once
TGTGCCAGCAGTGGAGACAGGGGCTCCTACAATGAGCAGTTCTTC
CASSGDRGSYNEQFF
>TRBD2|TRBV5-1|TRBJ2-2|.
TGCGCCAGCAGCTTAGCCGGCACTAGCGAGAACACCGGGGAGCTGTTTTTT
CASSLAGTSENTGELFF
>.|TRBV7-8|TRBJ2-7|.
TGTGCCAGCAGCCTTAGAAGGGAGCAGTACTTC
CASSLRREQYF
>.|TRBV9|TRBJ1-2|.
TGTGCCAGCAGCCTCCCCTGGGGCCAAGGCGGCTACACCTTC
CASSLPWGQGGYTF
>TRBD1|TRBV5-1|TRBJ1-2|.
TGCGCCAGCAGCTTGGGACAGGGGGCTCGTAATGGCTACACCTTC
CASSLGQGARNGYTF
>.|TRBV29-1|TRBJ2-7|few
TGCAGCGTTCGGTGGGGCAACTCCTACGAGCAGTACTTC
CSVRWGNSYEQYF
>.|TRBV6-1|TRBJ1-5|.
TGTGCCAGCAGTGAGGTGGACAGCCCTAATCAGCCCCAGCATTTT
CASSEVDSPNQPQHF